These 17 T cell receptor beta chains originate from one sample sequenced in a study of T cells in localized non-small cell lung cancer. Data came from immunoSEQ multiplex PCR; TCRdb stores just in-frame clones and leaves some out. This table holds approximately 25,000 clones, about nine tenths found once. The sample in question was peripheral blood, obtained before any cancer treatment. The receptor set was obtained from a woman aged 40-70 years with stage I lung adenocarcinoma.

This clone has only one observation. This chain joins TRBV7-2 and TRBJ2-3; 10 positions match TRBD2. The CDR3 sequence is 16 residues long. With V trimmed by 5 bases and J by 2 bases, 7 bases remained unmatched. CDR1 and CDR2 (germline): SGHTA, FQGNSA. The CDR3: CASSHDLAGDTDTQYF. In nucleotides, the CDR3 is TGTGCCAGCAGCCATGACCTAGCGGGAGACACAGATACGCAGTATTTT. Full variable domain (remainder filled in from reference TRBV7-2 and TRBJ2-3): GAGVSQSPSNKVTEKGKDVELRCDPISGHTALYWYRQSLGQGLEFLIYFQGNSAPDKSGLPSDRFSAERTGGSVSTLTIQRTQQEDSAVYLCASSHDLAGDTDTQYFGPGTRLTVL.

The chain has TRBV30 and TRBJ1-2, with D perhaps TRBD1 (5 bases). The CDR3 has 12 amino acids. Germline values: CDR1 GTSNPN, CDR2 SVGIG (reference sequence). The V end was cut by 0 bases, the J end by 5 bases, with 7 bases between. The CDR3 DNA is TGTGCCTGGAGTGTGGGGCCTTATGGCTACACCTTC. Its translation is CAWSVGPYGYTF. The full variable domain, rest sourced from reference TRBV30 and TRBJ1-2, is SQTIHQWPATLVQPVGSPLSLECTVEGTSNPNLYWYRQAAGRGLQLLFYSVGIGQISSEVPQNLSASRPQDRQFILSSKKLLLSDSGFYLCAWSVGPYGYTFGSGTRLTVV.

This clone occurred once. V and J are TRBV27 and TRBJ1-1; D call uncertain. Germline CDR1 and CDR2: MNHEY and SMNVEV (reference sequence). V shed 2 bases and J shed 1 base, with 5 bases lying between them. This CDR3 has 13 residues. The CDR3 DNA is TGTGCCAGCAGTTTAGCCAGGAACACTGAAGCTTTCTTT. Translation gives CASSLARNTEAFF.

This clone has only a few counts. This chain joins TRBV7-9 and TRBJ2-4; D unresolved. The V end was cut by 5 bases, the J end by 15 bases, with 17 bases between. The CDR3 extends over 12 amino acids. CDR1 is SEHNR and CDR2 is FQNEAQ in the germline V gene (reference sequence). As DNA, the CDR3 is TGTGCCAGCAGCCGTACCCAGGATCTGGGGTACTTC. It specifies CASSRTQDLGYF.

CDR3 sequence reads: CASSLYGRGETQYF. The CDR3, as DNA: TGTGCCAGCAGCTTATACGGACGGGGGGAGACCCAGTACTTC. The V call is TRBV7-2, the J call TRBJ2-5, with TRBD2 as a possible D gene (6 bases). V was shortened by 2 bases and J by 5 bases, with 12 bases between the two germline ends. In germline, CDR1 is SGHTA, CDR2 FQGNSA. The CDR3 covers 14 residues.

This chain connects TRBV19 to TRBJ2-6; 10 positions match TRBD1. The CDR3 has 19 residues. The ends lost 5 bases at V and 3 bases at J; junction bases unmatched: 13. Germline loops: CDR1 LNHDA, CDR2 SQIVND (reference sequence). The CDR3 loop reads CASSPIRRQGAFGANVLTF. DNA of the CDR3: TGTGCCAGTAGTCCCATCCGGCGACAGGGGGCCTTTGGGGCCAACGTCCTGACTTTC.

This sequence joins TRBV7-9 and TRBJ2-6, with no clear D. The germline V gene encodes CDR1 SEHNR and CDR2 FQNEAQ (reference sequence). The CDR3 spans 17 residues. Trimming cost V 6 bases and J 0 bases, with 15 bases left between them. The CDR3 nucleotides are TGTGCCAGCAGTTCGAGGAGCCCCAGCTCTGGGGCCAACGTCCTGACTTTC. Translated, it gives CASSSRSPSSGANVLTF.

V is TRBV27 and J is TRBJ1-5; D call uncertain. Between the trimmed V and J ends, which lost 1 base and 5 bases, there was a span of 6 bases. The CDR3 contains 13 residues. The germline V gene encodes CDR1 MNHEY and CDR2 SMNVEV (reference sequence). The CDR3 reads CASSLWRDQPQHF. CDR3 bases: TGTGCCAGCAGTTTATGGAGGGATCAGCCCCAGCATTTT.

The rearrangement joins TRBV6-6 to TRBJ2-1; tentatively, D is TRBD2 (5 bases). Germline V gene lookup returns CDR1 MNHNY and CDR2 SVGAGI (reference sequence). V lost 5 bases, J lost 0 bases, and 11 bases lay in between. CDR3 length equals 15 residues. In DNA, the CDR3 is TGTGCCAGCAGTCAGGCCGAGGGCTCCTACAATGAGCAGTTCTTC. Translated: CASSQAEGSYNEQFF.

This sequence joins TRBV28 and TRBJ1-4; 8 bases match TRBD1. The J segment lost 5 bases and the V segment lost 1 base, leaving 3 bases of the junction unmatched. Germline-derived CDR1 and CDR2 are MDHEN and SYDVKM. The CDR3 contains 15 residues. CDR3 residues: CASSLFTGGNEKLFF. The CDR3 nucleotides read TGTGCCAGCAGTTTATTCACAGGGGGGAATGAAAAACTGTTTTTT.

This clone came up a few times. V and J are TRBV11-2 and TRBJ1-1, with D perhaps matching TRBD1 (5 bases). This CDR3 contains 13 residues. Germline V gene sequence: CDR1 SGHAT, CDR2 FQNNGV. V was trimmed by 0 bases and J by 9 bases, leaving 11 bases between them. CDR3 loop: CASSLEWAGKAFF. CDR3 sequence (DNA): TGTGCCAGCAGCTTAGAGTGGGCAGGGAAAGCTTTCTTT.

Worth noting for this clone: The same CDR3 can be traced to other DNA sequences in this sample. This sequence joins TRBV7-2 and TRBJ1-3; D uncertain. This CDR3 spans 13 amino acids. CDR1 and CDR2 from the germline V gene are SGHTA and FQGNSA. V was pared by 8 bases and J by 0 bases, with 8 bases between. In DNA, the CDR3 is TGTGCCAGCTCTCACTCCTCTGGAAACACCATATATTTT. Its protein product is CASSHSSGNTIYF.

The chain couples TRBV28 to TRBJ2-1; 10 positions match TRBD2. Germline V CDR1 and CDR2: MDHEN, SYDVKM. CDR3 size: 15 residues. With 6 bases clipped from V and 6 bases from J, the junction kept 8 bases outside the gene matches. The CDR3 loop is CASSERTSGFNEQFF. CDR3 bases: TGTGCCAGCAGCGAGAGGACTAGCGGTTTCAATGAGCAGTTCTTC.

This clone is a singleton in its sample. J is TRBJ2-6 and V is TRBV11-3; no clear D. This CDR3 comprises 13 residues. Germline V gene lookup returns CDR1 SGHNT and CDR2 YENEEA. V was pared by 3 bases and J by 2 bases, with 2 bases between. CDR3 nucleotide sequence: TGTGCCAGCAGCTTGACTGGGGCCAACGTCCTGACTTTC. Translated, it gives CASSLTGANVLTF.

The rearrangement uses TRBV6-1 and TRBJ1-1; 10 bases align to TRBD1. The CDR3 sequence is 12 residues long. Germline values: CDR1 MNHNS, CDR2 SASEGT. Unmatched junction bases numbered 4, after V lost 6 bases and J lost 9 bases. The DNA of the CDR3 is TGTGCCAGCAGCGGGACAGGGGCTCAAGCTTTCTTT. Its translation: CASSGTGAQAFF.

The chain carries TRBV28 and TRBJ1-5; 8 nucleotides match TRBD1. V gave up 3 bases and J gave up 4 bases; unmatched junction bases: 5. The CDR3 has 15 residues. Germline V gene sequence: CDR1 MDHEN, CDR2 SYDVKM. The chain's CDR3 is CASSFDRGMNQPQHF. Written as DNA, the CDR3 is TGTGCCAGCAGTTTTGACAGGGGCATGAATCAGCCCCAGCATTTT.

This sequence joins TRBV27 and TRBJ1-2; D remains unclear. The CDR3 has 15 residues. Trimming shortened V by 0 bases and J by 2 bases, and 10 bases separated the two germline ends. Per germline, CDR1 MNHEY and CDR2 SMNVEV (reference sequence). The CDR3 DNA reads TGTGCCAGCAGTTTATCCCCAGGAAGAAACTATGGCTACACCTTC. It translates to CASSLSPGRNYGYTF.